This entry features one T cell receptor (beta chain) sequence. What it binds is not known. TCRdb re-derived calls from the 5' RACE reads in MiXCR, one entry per CDR3 protein. The sample yields more than 600,000 distinct CDR3 sequences, 15% to 20% seen once. This specimen belongs to a study of CD8 T cells in ankylosing spondylitis. Findings of the study overall: A TCR beta motif made of roughly eight highly homologous variants seemed typical of ankylosing spondylitis blood.

From germline, CDR1 is MNHNS and CDR2 SASEGT. This CDR3 is built from 14 residues. Trimming cost V 6 bases and J 6 bases; bases outside gene matches: 7. The sequence derives from a male donor with ankylosing spondylitis. Sample: blood, either unsorted or a sorted T cell fraction (not recorded which). V and J are TRBV6-1 and TRBJ1-5; 8 positions agree with TRBD1. For the CDR3, the DNA is TGTGCCAGCAGACCAGACAGGGGATCTCAGCCCCAGCATTTT. Protein: CASRPDRGSQPQHF.